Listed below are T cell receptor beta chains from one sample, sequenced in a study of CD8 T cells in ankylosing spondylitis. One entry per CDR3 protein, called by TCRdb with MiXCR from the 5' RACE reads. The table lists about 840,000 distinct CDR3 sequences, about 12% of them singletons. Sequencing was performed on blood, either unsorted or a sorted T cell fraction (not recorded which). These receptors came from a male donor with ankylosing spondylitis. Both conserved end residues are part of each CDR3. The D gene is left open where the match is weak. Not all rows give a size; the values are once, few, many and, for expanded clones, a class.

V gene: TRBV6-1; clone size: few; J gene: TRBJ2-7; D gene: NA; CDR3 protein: CASSQPRRQFSYEQYF; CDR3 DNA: TGTGCCAGCAGTCAACCCAGGAGACAGTTCTCCTACGAGCAGTACTTC
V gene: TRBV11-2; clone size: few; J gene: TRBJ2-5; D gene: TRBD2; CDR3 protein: CASSRGSSAQETQYF; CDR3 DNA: TGTGCCAGCAGCCGCGGGAGTAGCGCCCAAGAGACCCAGTACTTC
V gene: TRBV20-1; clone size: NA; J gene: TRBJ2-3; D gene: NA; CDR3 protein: CSAQFPLPDTQYF; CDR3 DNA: TGCAGTGCCCAATTTCCCCTCCCGGATACGCAGTATTTT
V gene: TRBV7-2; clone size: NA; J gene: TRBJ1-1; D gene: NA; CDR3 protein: CASEFAKDTEAFF; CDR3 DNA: TGTGCCAGCGAGTTTGCAAAGGACACTGAAGCTTTCTTT
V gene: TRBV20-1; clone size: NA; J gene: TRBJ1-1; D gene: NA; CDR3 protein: CSARDEGRGGNTEAFF; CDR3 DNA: TGCAGTGCTAGAGACGAGGGCCGGGGGGGGAACACTGAAGCTTTCTTT
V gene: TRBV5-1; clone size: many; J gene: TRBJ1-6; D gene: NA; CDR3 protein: CASSRDAGTSFSPLHF; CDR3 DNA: TGCGCCAGCAGCCGCGACGCCGGGACGTCTTTTTCACCCCTCCACTTT
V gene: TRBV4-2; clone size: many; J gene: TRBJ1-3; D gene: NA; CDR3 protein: CASSQDVRDNSGNTIYF; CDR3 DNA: TGTGCCAGCAGCCAAGACGTGCGGGACAACTCTGGAAACACCATATATTTT
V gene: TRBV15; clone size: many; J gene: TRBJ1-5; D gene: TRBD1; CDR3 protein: CATSLGTGGDQPQHF; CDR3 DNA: TGTGCCACCAGCCTGGGGACAGGGGGCGATCAGCCCCAGCATTTT
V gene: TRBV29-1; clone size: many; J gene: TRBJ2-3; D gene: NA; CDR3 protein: CSVQTGTDTQYF; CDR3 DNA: TGCAGCGTTCAGACGGGCACAGATACGCAGTATTTT
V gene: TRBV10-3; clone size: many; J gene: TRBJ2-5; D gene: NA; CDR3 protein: CAISSKQGQETQYF; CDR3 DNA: TGTGCCATCAGTTCGAAACAGGGCCAAGAGACCCAGTACTTC
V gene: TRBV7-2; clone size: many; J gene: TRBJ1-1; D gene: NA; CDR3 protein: CASRPSGNTEAFF; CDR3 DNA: TGTGCCAGCAGGCCTTCCGGGAACACTGAAGCTTTCTTT
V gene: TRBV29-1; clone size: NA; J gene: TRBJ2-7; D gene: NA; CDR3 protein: CSVRTGYEQYF; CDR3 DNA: TGCAGCGTCCGCACAGGGTACGAGCAGTACTTC
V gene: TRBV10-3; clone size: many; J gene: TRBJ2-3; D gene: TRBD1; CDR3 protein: CAISGTGVSTDTQYF; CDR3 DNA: TGTGCCATCAGTGGAACAGGGGTTAGCACAGATACGCAGTATTTT
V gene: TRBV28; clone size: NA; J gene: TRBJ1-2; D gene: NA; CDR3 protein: CASTRGRSYGYTF; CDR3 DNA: TGTGCCAGCACTAGGGGCAGATCCTATGGCTACACCTTC
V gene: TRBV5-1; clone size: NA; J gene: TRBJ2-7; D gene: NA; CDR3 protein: CASSLREPPSGEQYF; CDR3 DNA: TGCGCCAGCAGCTTAAGGGAACCCCCCTCCGGGGAGCAGTACTTC
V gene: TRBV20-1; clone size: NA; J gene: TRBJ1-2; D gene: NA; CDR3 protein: CSARDTGPTNYGYTF; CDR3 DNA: TGCAGTGCTAGAGATACGGGACCTACTAACTATGGCTACACCTTC
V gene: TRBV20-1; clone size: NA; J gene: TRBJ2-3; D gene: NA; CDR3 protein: CSAEPSCSTDTQYF; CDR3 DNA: TGCAGTGCTGAGCCGTCCTGCAGCACAGATACGCAGTATTTT
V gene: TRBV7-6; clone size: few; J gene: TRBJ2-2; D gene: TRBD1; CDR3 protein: CASSLETGANTGELFF; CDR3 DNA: TGTGCCAGCAGCTTAGAGACAGGGGCCAACACCGGGGAGCTGTTTTTT
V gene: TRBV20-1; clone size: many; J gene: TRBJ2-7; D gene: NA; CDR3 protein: CSATSRGRSSYEQYF; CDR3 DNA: TGCAGTGCTACCTCTAGGGGCCGGAGCTCCTACGAGCAGTACTTC
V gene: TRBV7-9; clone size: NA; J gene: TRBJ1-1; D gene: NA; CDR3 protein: CASTGALSDTEAFF; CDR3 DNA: TGTGCCAGCACGGGTGCCTTATCGGACACTGAAGCTTTCTTT
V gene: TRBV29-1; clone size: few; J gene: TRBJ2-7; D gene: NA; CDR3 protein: CSVAPRWGVTSYEQYF; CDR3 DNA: TGCAGCGTTGCCCCGCGGTGGGGGGTTACCTCCTACGAGCAGTACTTC
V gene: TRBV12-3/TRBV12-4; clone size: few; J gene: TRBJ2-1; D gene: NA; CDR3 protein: CASRGYSYNEQFF; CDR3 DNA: TGTGCCAGTCGGGGCTACTCCTACAATGAGCAGTTCTTC
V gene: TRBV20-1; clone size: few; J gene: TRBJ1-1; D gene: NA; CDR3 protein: CSVGGEPEAFF; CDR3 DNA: TGCAGTGTTGGGGGGGAGCCTGAAGCTTTCTTT
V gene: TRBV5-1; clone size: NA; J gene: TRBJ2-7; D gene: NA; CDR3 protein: CASSSKRDTYEQYF; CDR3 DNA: TGCGCCAGCAGCTCTAAGCGTGATACCTACGAGCAGTACTTC
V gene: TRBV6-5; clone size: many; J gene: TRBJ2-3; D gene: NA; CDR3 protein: CASSYHLDQHTQYF; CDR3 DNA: TGTGCCAGCAGTTACCACCTGGACCAGCATACGCAGTATTTT
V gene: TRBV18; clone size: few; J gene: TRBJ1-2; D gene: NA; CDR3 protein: CASSPPWPRGEDGYTF; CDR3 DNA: TGTGCCAGCTCACCACCATGGCCCAGGGGCGAGGATGGCTACACCTTC
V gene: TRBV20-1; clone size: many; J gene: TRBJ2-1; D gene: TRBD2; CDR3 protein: CSVDAAGSWNEQFF; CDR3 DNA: TGCAGTGTTGACGCAGCGGGGTCTTGGAATGAGCAGTTCTTC
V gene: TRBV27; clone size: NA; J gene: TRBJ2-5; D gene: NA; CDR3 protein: CASSTRRQETQYF; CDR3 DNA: TGTGCCAGCAGTACCCGTCGACAAGAGACCCAGTACTTC
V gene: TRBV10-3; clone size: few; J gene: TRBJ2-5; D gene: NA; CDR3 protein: CAISESIRAGEKTQYF; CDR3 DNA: TGTGCCATCAGTGAGTCGATTCGGGCAGGGGAGAAGACCCAGTACTTC
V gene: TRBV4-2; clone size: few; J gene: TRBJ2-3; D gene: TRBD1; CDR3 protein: CASSQEITAGQGASTDTQYF; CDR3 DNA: TGTGCCAGCAGCCAAGAAATTACGGCTGGGCAGGGGGCGTCCACAGATACGCAGTATTTT
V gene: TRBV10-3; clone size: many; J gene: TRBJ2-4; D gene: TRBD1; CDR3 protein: CAISGGRGLGKNIQYF; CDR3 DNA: TGTGCCATCAGTGGAGGAAGGGGGCTGGGCAAAAACATTCAGTACTTC
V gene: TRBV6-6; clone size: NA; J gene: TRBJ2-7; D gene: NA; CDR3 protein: CASSYSVFYEQYF; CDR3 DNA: TGTGCCAGCAGTTACTCAGTTTTCTACGAGCAGTACTTC
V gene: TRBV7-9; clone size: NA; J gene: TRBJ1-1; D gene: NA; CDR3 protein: CASSLVRQSEAFF; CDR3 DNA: TGTGCCAGCAGCTTAGTGAGGCAGTCTGAAGCTTTCTTT
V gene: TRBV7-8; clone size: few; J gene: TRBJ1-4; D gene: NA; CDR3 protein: CASSPPVGENEKLFF; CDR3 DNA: TGTGCCAGCAGCCCTCCAGTAGGAGAGAATGAAAAACTGTTTTTT
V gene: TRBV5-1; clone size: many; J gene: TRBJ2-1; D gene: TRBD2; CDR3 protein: CASSGGLAGGLYSYNEQFF; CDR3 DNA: TGCGCCAGCAGCGGAGGACTAGCGGGGGGGCTCTATAGTTACAATGAGCAGTTCTTC
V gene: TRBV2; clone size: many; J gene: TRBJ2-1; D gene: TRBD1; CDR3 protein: CASRGTGTGPWF; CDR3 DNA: TGTGCCAGCAGGGGGACCGGGACAGGGCCTTGGTTC
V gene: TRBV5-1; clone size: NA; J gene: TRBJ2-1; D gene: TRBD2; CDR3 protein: CASSLMLAGALPNEQFF; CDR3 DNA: TGCGCCAGCAGCTTGATGCTAGCGGGGGCCCTTCCCAATGAGCAGTTCTTC
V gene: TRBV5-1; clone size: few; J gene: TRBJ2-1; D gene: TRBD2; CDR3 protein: CASSLAGGPNSHEQFF; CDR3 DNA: TGCGCCAGCAGCCTAGCGGGAGGGCCAAACTCCCACGAGCAGTTCTTC
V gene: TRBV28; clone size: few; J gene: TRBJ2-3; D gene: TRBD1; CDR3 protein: CAILKTGGTDTQYF; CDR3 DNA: TGTGCCATACTTAAGACAGGGGGCACAGATACGCAGTATTTT
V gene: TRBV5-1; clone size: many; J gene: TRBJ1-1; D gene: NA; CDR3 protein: CASSPGGAGNTEAFF; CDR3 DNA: TGCGCCAGCAGCCCGGGGGGAGCTGGGAACACTGAAGCTTTCTTT
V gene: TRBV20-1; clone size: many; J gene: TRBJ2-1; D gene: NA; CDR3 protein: CSARRSSSYNEQFF; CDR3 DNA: TGCAGTGCTAGAAGGTCCAGCTCCTACAATGAGCAGTTCTTC
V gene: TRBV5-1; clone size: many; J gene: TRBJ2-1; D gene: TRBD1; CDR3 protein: CASSLEGASYNEQFF; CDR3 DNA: TGCGCCAGCAGCTTGGAGGGGGCGTCCTACAATGAGCAGTTCTTC
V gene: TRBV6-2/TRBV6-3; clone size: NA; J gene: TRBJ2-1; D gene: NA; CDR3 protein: CASSYSWGRHEQFF; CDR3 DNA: TGTGCCAGCAGTTACTCTTGGGGGCGCCATGAGCAGTTCTTC
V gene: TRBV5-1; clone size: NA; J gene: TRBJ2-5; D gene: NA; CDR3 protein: CASSFFLVQETQYF; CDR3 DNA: TGCGCCAGCAGCTTCTTCCTAGTCCAAGAGACCCAGTACTTC
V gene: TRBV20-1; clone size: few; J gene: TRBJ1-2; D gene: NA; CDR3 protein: CSARVDTGTTF; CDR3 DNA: TGCAGTGCTAGAGTCGATACCGGGACAACCTTC
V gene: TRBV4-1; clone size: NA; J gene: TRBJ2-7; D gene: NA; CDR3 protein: CASSQARAGGNEQYF; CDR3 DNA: TGCGCCAGCAGCCAAGCGAGGGCAGGGGGGAACGAGCAGTACTTC
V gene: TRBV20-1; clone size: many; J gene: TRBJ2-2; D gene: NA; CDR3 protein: CSASSLAMGELFF; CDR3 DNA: TGCAGTGCTAGCTCGCTTGCTATGGGGGAGCTGTTTTTT
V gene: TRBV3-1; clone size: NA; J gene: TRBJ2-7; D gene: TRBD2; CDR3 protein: CASSHPNLRGSYEQYF; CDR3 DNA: TGTGCCAGCAGCCACCCAAATCTTCGCGGGAGTTACGAGCAGTACTTC
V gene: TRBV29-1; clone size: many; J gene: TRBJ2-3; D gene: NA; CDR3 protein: CSVEDQGFTDTQYF; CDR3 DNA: TGCAGCGTTGAAGATCAGGGATTTACAGATACGCAGTATTTT
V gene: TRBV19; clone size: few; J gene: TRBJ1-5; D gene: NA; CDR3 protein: CASSLPGRTQHF; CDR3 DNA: TGTGCCAGTAGTTTACCGGGACGGACCCAGCATTTT
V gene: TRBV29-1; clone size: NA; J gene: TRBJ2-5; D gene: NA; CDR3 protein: CSAYRVEETQYF; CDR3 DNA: TGCAGCGCATACAGGGTGGAAGAGACCCAGTACTTC
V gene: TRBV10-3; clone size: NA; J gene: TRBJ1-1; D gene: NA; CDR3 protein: CAISPTGRTEAFF; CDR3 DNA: TGTGCCATCAGTCCAACAGGGCGCACTGAAGCTTTCTTT
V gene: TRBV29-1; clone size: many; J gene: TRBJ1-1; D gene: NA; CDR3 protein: CSVDFDWNTEAFF; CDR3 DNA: TGCAGCGTTGATTTTGATTGGAACACTGAAGCTTTCTTT
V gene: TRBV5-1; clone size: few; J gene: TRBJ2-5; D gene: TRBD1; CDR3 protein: CASSWTGGTIGLEEETQYF; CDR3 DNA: TGCGCCAGCAGCTGGACAGGGGGTACAATCGGTCTTGAGGAAGAGACCCAGTACTTC
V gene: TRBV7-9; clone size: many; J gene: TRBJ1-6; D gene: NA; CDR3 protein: CASSLRGNDSPLHF; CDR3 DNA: TGTGCCAGCAGCTTAAGAGGGAACGACTCACCCCTCCACTTT
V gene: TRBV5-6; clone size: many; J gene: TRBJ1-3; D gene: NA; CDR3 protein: CASSRVLYGNTIYF; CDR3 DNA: TGTGCCAGCAGCCGAGTTCTATATGGAAACACCATATATTTT